This is a list of T cell receptor beta chains from one sample in a study of cytomegalovirus exposure and HLA in healthy donors. TCRdb keeps only in-frame clones here, not all; method: immunoSEQ multiplex PCR. The sample has about 120,000 clones, around 77% seen once. Sequencing used PBMCs. The receptors come from a human donor in good health. Each CDR3 is given without its conserved first and last residue.

CDR3aa: ASSRQSSSYGYT; v_gene: TRBV19; j_gene: TRBJ1-2
CDR3aa: ASSLAPDNEQF; v_gene: TRBV5-1; j_gene: TRBJ2-1
CDR3aa: ASSLGVIT; v_gene: TRBV5-5; j_gene: TRBJ1-2
CDR3aa: ASSTGTLPNTEAF; v_gene: TRBV18; j_gene: TRBJ1-1
CDR3aa: ASSPRSTGGDEQF; v_gene: TRBV7-8; j_gene: TRBJ2-1
CDR3aa: ASSMGGLTYNEQF; v_gene: TRBV19; j_gene: TRBJ2-1
CDR3aa: ASSLWPTSGRVGRHPGELF; v_gene: TRBV28; j_gene: TRBJ2-2
CDR3aa: ASSIDGQMGSYNERF; v_gene: TRBV19; j_gene: TRBJ2-1
CDR3aa: ASSMSVLLREQY; v_gene: TRBV7-2; j_gene: TRBJ2-7
CDR3aa: ASSRTGTGFTDTQY; v_gene: TRBV4-1; j_gene: TRBJ2-3
CDR3aa: ASSEYGGESKY; v_gene: TRBV2; j_gene: TRBJ2-7
CDR3aa: ASSPRQDSSYNEQF; v_gene: TRBV11-2; j_gene: TRBJ2-1
CDR3aa: ASRSGVHEQY; v_gene: TRBV28; j_gene: TRBJ2-7